Listed below are T cell receptor beta chains from one sample, sequenced in a study of T cell changes during pregnancy in multiple sclerosis. Assay used: immunoSEQ multiplex PCR; TCRdb lists only in-frame clones, some missing. The sample consists of around 80,000 clones, over 85% of them appearing once. Sequenced here: peripheral blood, sampled in the second trimester of pregnancy. The source of these receptors is a female donor in good health, enrolled as a control in a pregnancy study. The CDR3 runs from the conserved cysteine through the conserved F or W.

j_gene: TRBJ1-1
v_gene: TRBV5-6
CDR3aa: CASSFEENTEAFF

j_gene: TRBJ2-7
v_gene: TRBV6-5
CDR3aa: CASKSQGYEQYF

j_gene: TRBJ2-2
v_gene: TRBV14
CDR3aa: CASSQGQNTGELFF

j_gene: TRBJ1-1
v_gene: TRBV2
CDR3aa: CASSDYEKAFF

j_gene: TRBJ2-3
v_gene: TRBV28
CDR3aa: CASRPGLFLSTDTQYF

j_gene: TRBJ1-1
v_gene: TRBV6-5
CDR3aa: CASTGSMNTEAFF

j_gene: TRBJ2-1
v_gene: TRBV27
CDR3aa: CASSGLAGALWNEQFF

j_gene: TRBJ2-7
v_gene: TRBV5-1
CDR3aa: CASSWGQGTIHEQYF

j_gene: TRBJ1-4
v_gene: TRBV13
CDR3aa: CASSLRETNEKLFF

j_gene: TRBJ2-5
v_gene: TRBV5-5
CDR3aa: CASSRVREDWIETQYF

j_gene: TRBJ2-5
v_gene: TRBV29-1
CDR3aa: CSVVSQDQETQYF

j_gene: TRBJ2-1
v_gene: TRBV2
CDR3aa: CASSASGRARNEQFF

j_gene: TRBJ1-2
v_gene: TRBV27
CDR3aa: CASSKGTGTYYGYTF

j_gene: TRBJ1-1
v_gene: TRBV15
CDR3aa: CATSGGGRGTEAFF

j_gene: TRBJ2-5
v_gene: TRBV6-5
CDR3aa: CASKRAGEETQYF

j_gene: TRBJ2-3
v_gene: TRBV5-6
CDR3aa: CASSRPTGSTDTQYF

j_gene: TRBJ2-7
v_gene: TRBV27
CDR3aa: CASSIIGTSAYEQYF

j_gene: TRBJ1-6
v_gene: TRBV27
CDR3aa: CASCTTDYNSPLHF

j_gene: TRBJ2-5
v_gene: TRBV5-1
CDR3aa: CASSLVGSGRVETQYF

j_gene: TRBJ2-6
v_gene: TRBV18
CDR3aa: CASSPGTGSSGANVLTF

j_gene: TRBJ2-2
v_gene: TRBV5-6
CDR3aa: CASSWGLPAGELFF

j_gene: TRBJ2-5
v_gene: TRBV5-6
CDR3aa: CASSWGTAGTGRETQYF

j_gene: TRBJ2-1
v_gene: TRBV10-3
CDR3aa: CAISESTAGGPGEQFF

j_gene: TRBJ2-7
v_gene: TRBV6-5
CDR3aa: CASSSPGQGNEQYF

j_gene: TRBJ1-4
v_gene: TRBV5-6
CDR3aa: CASSLWGESEKLFF

j_gene: TRBJ2-1
v_gene: TRBV5-1
CDR3aa: CASSLWLAGSYNEQFF

j_gene: TRBJ2-2
v_gene: TRBV4-1
CDR3aa: CASSHLDGVNTGELFF

j_gene: TRBJ1-1
v_gene: TRBV15
CDR3aa: CATSRGDNVPEAFF

j_gene: TRBJ2-1
v_gene: TRBV18
CDR3aa: CASSPIPGDGRAVEHEQFF

j_gene: TRBJ2-5
v_gene: TRBV5-5
CDR3aa: CASSLGLAGGMRKETQYF

j_gene: TRBJ2-3
v_gene: TRBV5-1
CDR3aa: CASSLRGGTSTDTQYF

j_gene: TRBJ2-2
v_gene: TRBV2
CDR3aa: CASTLDVTGELFF

j_gene: TRBJ2-7
v_gene: TRBV10-2
CDR3aa: CASSESGQTFYEQYF

j_gene: TRBJ1-1
v_gene: TRBV15
CDR3aa: CATSRPTPRNTEAFF

j_gene: TRBJ1-2
v_gene: TRBV4-2
CDR3aa: CASSQGQGVNYGYTF

j_gene: TRBJ2-1
v_gene: TRBV6-4
CDR3aa: CASSLTGRAGSDEQFF

j_gene: TRBJ1-4
v_gene: TRBV27
CDR3aa: CASSRVWGGEKLFF

j_gene: TRBJ1-3
v_gene: TRBV28
CDR3aa: CASSERGTGNTIYF

j_gene: TRBJ2-7
v_gene: TRBV28
CDR3aa: CASSPRAFYEQYF

j_gene: TRBJ2-1
v_gene: TRBV5-5
CDR3aa: CASSFSDSYNEQFF

j_gene: TRBJ2-7
v_gene: TRBV13
CDR3aa: CASSSVDEQYF

j_gene: TRBJ1-1
v_gene: TRBV27
CDR3aa: CASSFSWTGGTEAFF

j_gene: TRBJ1-5
v_gene: TRBV5-8
CDR3aa: CASSFTGINQPQHF

j_gene: TRBJ2-7
v_gene: TRBV18
CDR3aa: CASSPTGTGLGEQYF

j_gene: TRBJ1-5
v_gene: TRBV19
CDR3aa: CASRTSGGKPQHF

j_gene: TRBJ2-1
v_gene: TRBV12-5
CDR3aa: CASGTGGSYNEQFF

j_gene: TRBJ1-1
v_gene: TRBV7-8
CDR3aa: CASSADFLIDTEAFF

j_gene: TRBJ2-7
v_gene: TRBV30
CDR3aa: CACDLPGQGVEQYF

j_gene: TRBJ2-2
v_gene: TRBV5-6
CDR3aa: CASSLGPGELFF

j_gene: TRBJ2-1
v_gene: TRBV5-6
CDR3aa: CASSLVTRSDEQFF

j_gene: TRBJ1-1
v_gene: TRBV5-1
CDR3aa: CASSRGQGPLNTEAFF

j_gene: TRBJ2-5
v_gene: TRBV5-1
CDR3aa: CASSKTGGSETQYF

j_gene: TRBJ2-7
v_gene: TRBV19
CDR3aa: CASRAGFSYEQYF

j_gene: TRBJ1-4
v_gene: TRBV6-4
CDR3aa: CASSDSRQSGQGIATNEKLFF

j_gene: TRBJ2-1
v_gene: TRBV29-1
CDR3aa: CSVRDRGLHLSYNEQFF

j_gene: TRBJ2-1
v_gene: TRBV10-1
CDR3aa: CASSEFPLAGPSYNEQFF

j_gene: TRBJ2-1
v_gene: TRBV6-5
CDR3aa: CASSLLGTGENEQFF

j_gene: TRBJ1-5
v_gene: TRBV5-6
CDR3aa: CASSFWAEGGYSNQPQHF